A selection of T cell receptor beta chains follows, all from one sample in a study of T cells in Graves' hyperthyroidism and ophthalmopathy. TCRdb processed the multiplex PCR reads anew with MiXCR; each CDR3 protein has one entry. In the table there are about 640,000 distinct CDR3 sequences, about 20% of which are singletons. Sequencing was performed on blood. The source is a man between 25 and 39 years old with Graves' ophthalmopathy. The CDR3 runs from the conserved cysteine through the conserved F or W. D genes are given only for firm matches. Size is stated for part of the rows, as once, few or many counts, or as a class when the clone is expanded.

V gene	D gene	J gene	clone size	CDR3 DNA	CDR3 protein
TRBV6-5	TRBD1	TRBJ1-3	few	TGTGCCAGCAGTTACTCGGGACAGGGCGGAAACACCATATATTTT	CASSYSGQGGNTIYF
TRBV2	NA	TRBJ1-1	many	TGTGCCAGCAGTGATTACGGTGGGCCTGAAGCTTTCTTT	CASSDYGGPEAFF
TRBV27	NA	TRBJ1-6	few	TGTGCCAGCAGTCCCTCCTCAGGGAGGGATTCACCCCTCCACTTT	CASSPSSGRDSPLHF
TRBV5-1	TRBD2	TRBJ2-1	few	TGCGCCAGCAGCTTAATGGCTAGCGGGGGTCACAATGAGCAGTTCTTC	CASSLMASGGHNEQFF
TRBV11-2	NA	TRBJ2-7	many	TGTGCCAGCAGCTTATCCTGGGAGCAGTACTTC	CASSLSWEQYF
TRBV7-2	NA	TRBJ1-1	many	TGTGCCAGCAGCTTTGGCTCAAGGAACACTGAAGCTTTCTTT	CASSFGSRNTEAFF
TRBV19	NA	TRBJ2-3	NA	TGTGCCAGTAGTCACGGTAGCACAGATACGCAGTATTTT	CASSHGSTDTQYF
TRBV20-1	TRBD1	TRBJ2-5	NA	TGCAGTGCTAGACCAAGGGACAGACAAGAGACCCAGTACTTC	CSARPRDRQETQYF
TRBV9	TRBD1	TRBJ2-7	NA	TGTGCCAGCAGCGCGAATCCGGGACAGGGGGCCCCCTACGAGCAGTACTTC	CASSANPGQGAPYEQYF
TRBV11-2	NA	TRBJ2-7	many	TGTGCCAGCAGTCCCTCGGCAGCCTACGAGCAGTACTTC	CASSPSAAYEQYF
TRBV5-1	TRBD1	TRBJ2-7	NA	TGCGCCAGCAGCTTTACCGGGACAGGGCTCTCCTACGAGCAGTACTTC	CASSFTGTGLSYEQYF
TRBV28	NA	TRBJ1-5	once	TGTGCCAGCAGTTTATCAGGGAGCAGGGATCAGCCCCAGCATTTT	CASSLSGSRDQPQHF
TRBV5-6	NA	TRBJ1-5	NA	TGTGCCAGCAGCCCAACAGGGAGTCTCCAGCCCCAGCATTTT	CASSPTGSLQPQHF
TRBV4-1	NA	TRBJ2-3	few	TGCGCCAGCAGCCAAGTCTATCTTGATACGCAGTATTTT	CASSQVYLDTQYF
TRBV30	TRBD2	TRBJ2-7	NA	TGTGCCTGGAGCACCGGGACTACGGGAGAGCAGTACTTC	CAWSTGTTGEQYF
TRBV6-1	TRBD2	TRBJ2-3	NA	TGTGCCAGCACCCAGACTAGCCGCACAGATACGCAGTATTTT	CASTQTSRTDTQYF
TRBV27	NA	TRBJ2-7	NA	TGTGCCAGCAGTCGGGGGGCAGGGCTTACCTACGAGCAGTACTTC	CASSRGAGLTYEQYF
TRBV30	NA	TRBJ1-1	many	TGTGCCTGGAGTGTATTGACGAACACTGAAGCTTTCTTT	CAWSVLTNTEAFF
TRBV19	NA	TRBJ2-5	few	TGTGCCAGTAGTATCGGGTCGGGAGCGGCGGAGGAGACCCAGTACTTC	CASSIGSGAAEETQYF
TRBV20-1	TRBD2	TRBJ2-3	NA	TGCAGTGGAGCGGGAGATTTAGATACGCAGTATTTT	CSGAGDLDTQYF
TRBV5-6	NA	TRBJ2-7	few	TGTGCCAGCAGCCCGCGCGGGAAGTTTTACGAGCAGTACTTC	CASSPRGKFYEQYF
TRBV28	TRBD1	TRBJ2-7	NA	TGTGCCAGCAGGCTCAGGGGGCGCGAGCAGTACTTC	CASRLRGREQYF
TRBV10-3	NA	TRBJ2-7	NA	TGTGCCATCAGTGACCCCCTACTCCGACAGGACCTCTACGAGCAGTACTTC	CAISDPLLRQDLYEQYF
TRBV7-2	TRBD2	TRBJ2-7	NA	TGTGCCAGCAGCTTTGGCGGGAGGGCCACCGAGCAGTACTTC	CASSFGGRATEQYF
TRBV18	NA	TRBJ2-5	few	TGTGCCAGCTCACGGCCAGGGCACCAAGAGACCCAGTACTTC	CASSRPGHQETQYF
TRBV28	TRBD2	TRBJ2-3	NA	TGTGCCAGCAGTCTAGGACGACTAGCTTCTGCAGATACGCAGTATTTT	CASSLGRLASADTQYF
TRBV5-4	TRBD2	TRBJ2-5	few	TGTGCCAGCAGCCCCGGGACTAGCGGGGACCCCTACCAAGAGACCCAGTACTTC	CASSPGTSGDPYQETQYF
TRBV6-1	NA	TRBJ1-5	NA	TGCCCCAGCAGTGAAGCGCGGAGTCCAAGCAATCAGCCCCAGCATTTT	CPSSEARSPSNQPQHF
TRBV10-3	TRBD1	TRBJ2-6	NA	TGTGCCATCAGTGACGTTATCGGGACAGGGGGCGCTGGGGCCAACGTCCTGACTTTC	CAISDVIGTGGAGANVLTF
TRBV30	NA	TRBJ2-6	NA	TGTGCCTGGAGTCCCCCTAGAGTATCTGGGGCCAACGTCCTGACTTTC	CAWSPPRVSGANVLTF
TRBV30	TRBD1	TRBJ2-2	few	TGTGCCTGGAGTCTAAGGACAGGGGCCGGGGAGCTGTTTTTT	CAWSLRTGAGELFF
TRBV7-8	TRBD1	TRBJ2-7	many	TGTGCCAGCAGCTCTGCCCTTGGACAGGGAGCCTACGAGCAGTACTTC	CASSSALGQGAYEQYF
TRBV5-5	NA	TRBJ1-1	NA	TGTGCCAGCAGCCTTGGGGGGGGTACCTTGAACACTGAAGCTTTCTTT	CASSLGGGTLNTEAFF
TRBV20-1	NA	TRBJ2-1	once	TGCAGTGCTAGAGACGGGAGCCAACACAATGAGCAGTTCTTC	CSARDGSQHNEQFF
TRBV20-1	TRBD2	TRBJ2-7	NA	TGCAGTGCTAGCCCCGGAGGTAGCGGGAGTTACTCATCCCTCTGGTACGAGCAGTACTTC	CSASPGGSGSYSSLWYEQYF
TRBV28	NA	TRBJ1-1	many	TGTGCCAGCAGTTTAGGAGGGGCTATATCGAACACTGAAGCTTTCTTT	CASSLGGAISNTEAFF
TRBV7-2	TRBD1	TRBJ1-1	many	TGTGCCAGCAGCCTCAGACAGGGGGGGAACACTGAAGCTTTCTTT	CASSLRQGGNTEAFF
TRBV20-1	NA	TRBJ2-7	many	TGCAGTGCTAGAGACCCCCGGGGTAGCGCGACCTACGAGCAGTACTTC	CSARDPRGSATYEQYF
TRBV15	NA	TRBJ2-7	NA	TGTGCCACCAGCAGAGAGAAAAGCTACGAGCAGTACTTC	CATSREKSYEQYF
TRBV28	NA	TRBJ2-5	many	TGTGCCAGCAGTTTCCGGGGCCGAGAAGAGACCCAGTACTTC	CASSFRGREETQYF
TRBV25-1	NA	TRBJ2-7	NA	TGTGCCAGCAGTGAAAGGAAGGAGGGGGCCGACGAGCAGTACTTC	CASSERKEGADEQYF
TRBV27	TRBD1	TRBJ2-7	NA	TGTGCCAGCAGAGCCCCCGGACAGGGGGGTTACGAGCAGTACTTC	CASRAPGQGGYEQYF
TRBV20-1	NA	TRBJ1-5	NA	TGCAGTGCCTTCCGGGGGGATCAGCCCCAGCATTTT	CSAFRGDQPQHF
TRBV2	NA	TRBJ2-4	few	TGTGCCAGCAGTCCCCCCCCCACGCTTGCGGGTAACATTCAGTACTTC	CASSPPPTLAGNIQYF
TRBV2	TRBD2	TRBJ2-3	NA	TGTGCCAGCAGTGTAACTGGCGGGAGGGTGGGAGATGCGCAGTATTTT	CASSVTGGRVGDAQYF
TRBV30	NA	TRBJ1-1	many	TGTGCCTGTCAGGGGTGGGGTGACACTGAAGCTTTCTTT	CACQGWGDTEAFF
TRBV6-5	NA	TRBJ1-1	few	TGTGCCAGCAGTTACCCAGACTACAACACTGAAGCTTTCTTT	CASSYPDYNTEAFF
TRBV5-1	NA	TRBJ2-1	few	TGCGCCAGCAGCTTGCTGCGGGGGCGCGGAGACAATGAGCAGTTCTTC	CASSLLRGRGDNEQFF